A single sample is the source of the 8 T cell receptor beta chains below, sequenced in a study of T cell changes during pregnancy in multiple sclerosis (dated by TCRdb to between 2019 and 2020). The library was obtained by the immunoSEQ multiplex PCR assay. In TCRdb, the immuneACCESS table is reduced to in-frame sequences with V and J assigned. These tables do not hold every clone; where another copy was compared, an unresolved V gene accounts for under half, and the others remain unexplained. This sample comprises over 90,000 clones, 90% of them detected only once. 0.7% to 0.9% of the sample goes to the ten largest clones. The specimen was peripheral blood, collected in the second trimester of pregnancy. The source of these receptors is a female donor in good health, enrolled as a control in a pregnancy study.

The CDR3 sequence: CATEPGQGPNYGYTF. The CDR3 coding sequence is TGTGCCACCGAGCCGGGACAGGGCCCTAACTATGGCTACACCTTC. This sequence joins TRBV6-6 and TRBJ1-2; 9 bases agree with TRBD1. With 10 bases clipped from V and 0 bases from J, the junction kept 9 bases outside the gene matches. The germline V gene encodes CDR1 MNHNY and CDR2 SVGAGI (reference sequence). The CDR3 has 15 residues.

The chain recombines TRBV7-9 with TRBJ1-5; TRBD1 agrees at 7 bases. V was clipped by 5 bases and J by 6 bases; unmatched bases: 7. Germline V gene lookup returns CDR1 SEHNR and CDR2 FQNEAQ (reference sequence). The CDR3 spans 14 residues. The DNA of the CDR3 is TGTGCCAGCAGCCCCGACAGGGACCGTCAGCCCCAGCATTTT. It is translated as CASSPDRDRQPQHF.

The chain couples TRBV5-1 to TRBJ2-2; D is perhaps TRBD2 (5 bases). Germline-derived CDR1 and CDR2 are SGHRS and YFSETQ. There are 16 residues in the CDR3. Deletions cut 7 bases from V and 5 bases from J, with 21 bases between. The CDR3 DNA reads as TGCGCCAGCGCCCCACGGGGAATTAGTAATACCGGGGAGCTGTTTTTT. Amino acid sequence: CASAPRGISNTGELFF.

This chain uses TRBV23-1 with TRBJ2-7; 7 bases fit TRBD2. TRBV23-1 is placed among ORFs of uncertain function. This CDR3 is 16 amino acids long. V gave up 4 bases and J gave up 0 bases; unmatched junction bases: 9. CDR3 amino acids: CASSRPSGAHSYEQYF. In DNA, the CDR3 is TGCGCCAGCAGTCGACCCAGCGGGGCCCACTCCTACGAGCAGTACTTC.

This chain connects TRBV21-1 to TRBJ1-5. TRBV21-1 is shown as a pseudogene. There are 15 residues in the CDR3. CDR3 sequence reads: CASSKQGVGGQPQHF. The CDR3 nucleotides read TGTGCCAGCAGCAAACAGGGTGTGGGAGGTCAGCCCCAGCATTTT.

The rearrangement uses TRBV7-2 and TRBJ2-3; TRBD2 is a possible D gene (6 bases). The V end lost 1 base, the J end lost 7 bases, and 18 bases lay between the germline ends. Germline V gene data show CDR1 as SGHTA and CDR2 as FQGNSA. The CDR3 length is 16 residues. As DNA, the CDR3 is TGTGCCAGCAGCTTAGTCCTCGCGGGCGGGATGAATACGCAGTATTTT. Protein: CASSLVLAGGMNTQYF.

This chain joins TRBV15 and TRBJ2-2; TRBD1 matches at 8 bases. Germline CDR1 LNHNV, CDR2 YYDKDF (reference sequence). The CDR3 is 15 residues long. Unmatched junction bases numbered 3, after V lost 5 bases and J lost 1 base. The CDR3 DNA reads TGTGCCACCAGCCCAGGGGGCATGAACACCGGGGAGCTGTTTTTT. This encodes CATSPGGMNTGELFF.

The V gene is TRBV19, the J gene TRBJ1-1, with a tentative D call TRBD1 (5 bases). The germline V gene has CDR1 LNHDA and CDR2 SQIVND (reference sequence). The CDR3 sequence is 13 residues long. V was trimmed by 5 bases and J by 7 bases, leaving 14 bases between them. In DNA form, the CDR3 reads TGTGCCAGTAGTGCCGGGACTCACTATGAAGCTTTCTTT. It is translated as CASSAGTHYEAFF.